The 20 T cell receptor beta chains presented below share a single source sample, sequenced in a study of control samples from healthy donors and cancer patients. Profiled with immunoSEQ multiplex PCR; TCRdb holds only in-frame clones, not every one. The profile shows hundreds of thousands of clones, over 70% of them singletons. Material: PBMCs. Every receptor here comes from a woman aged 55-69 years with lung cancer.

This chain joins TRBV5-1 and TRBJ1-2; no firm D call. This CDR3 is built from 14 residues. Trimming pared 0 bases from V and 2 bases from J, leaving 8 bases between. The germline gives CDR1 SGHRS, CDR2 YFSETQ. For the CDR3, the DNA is TGCGCCAGCAGCTTGGCCGCACAAAACTATGGCTACACCTTC. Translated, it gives CASSLAAQNYGYTF.

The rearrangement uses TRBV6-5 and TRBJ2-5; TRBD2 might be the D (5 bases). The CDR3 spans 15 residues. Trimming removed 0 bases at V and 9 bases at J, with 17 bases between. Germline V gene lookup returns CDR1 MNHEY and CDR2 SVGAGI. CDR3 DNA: TGTGCCAGCAGTTACTCGTTATCCCCTAGTAGCGCCCAGTACTTC. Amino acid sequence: CASSYSLSPSSAQYF.

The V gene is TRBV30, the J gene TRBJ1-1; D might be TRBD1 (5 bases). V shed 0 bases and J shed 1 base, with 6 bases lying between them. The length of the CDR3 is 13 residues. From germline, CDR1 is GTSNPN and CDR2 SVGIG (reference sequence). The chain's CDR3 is CAWSVQANTEAFF. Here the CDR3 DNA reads TGTGCCTGGAGTGTACAGGCGAACACTGAAGCTTTCTTT.

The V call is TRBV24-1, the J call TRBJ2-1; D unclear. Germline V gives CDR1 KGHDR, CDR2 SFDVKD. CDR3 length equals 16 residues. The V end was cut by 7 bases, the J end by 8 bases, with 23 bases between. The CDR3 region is CATSPGGRGLGDEQFF. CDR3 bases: TGTGCCACCAGCCCCGGTGGCAGAGGTTTAGGCGATGAGCAGTTCTTC.

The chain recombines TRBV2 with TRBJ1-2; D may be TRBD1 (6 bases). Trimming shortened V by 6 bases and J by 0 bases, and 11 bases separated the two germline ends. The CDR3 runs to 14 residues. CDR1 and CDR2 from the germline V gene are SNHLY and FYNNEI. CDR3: CASRYRVPNYGYTF. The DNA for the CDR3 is TGTGCCAGCAGGTACAGGGTCCCTAACTATGGCTACACCTTC. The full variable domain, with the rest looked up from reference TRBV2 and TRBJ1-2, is EPEVTQTPSHQVTQMGQEVILRCVPISNHLYFYWYRQILGQKVEFLVSFYNNEISEKSEIFDDQFSVERPDGSNFTLKIRSTKLEDSAMYFCASRYRVPNYGYTFGSGTRLTVV.

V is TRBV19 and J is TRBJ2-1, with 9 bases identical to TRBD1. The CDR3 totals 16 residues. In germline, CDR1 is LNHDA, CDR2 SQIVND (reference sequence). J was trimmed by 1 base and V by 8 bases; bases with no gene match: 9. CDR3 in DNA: TGTGCCAGTGGACGACAGGGGGTAGGGTCCTACAATGAGCAGTTCTTC. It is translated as CASGRQGVGSYNEQFF.

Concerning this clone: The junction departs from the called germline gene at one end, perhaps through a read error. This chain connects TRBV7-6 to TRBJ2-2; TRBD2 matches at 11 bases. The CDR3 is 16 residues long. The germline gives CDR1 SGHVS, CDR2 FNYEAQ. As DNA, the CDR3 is TGTGCCAGCAGCCTAGCGGGGGGACCTAACACCGGGGAGCTGTTTTTT. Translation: CASSLAGGPNTGELFF.

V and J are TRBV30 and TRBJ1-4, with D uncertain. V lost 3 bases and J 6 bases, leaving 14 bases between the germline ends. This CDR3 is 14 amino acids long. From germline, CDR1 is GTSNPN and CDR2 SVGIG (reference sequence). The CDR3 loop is CAWRGLATDEKLFF. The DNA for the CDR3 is TGTGCCTGGAGGGGTTTGGCTACCGATGAAAAACTGTTTTTT.

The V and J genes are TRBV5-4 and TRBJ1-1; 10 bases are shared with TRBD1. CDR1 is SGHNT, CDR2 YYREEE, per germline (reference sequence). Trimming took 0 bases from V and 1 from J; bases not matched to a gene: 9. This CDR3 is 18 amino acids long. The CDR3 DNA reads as TGTGCCAGCAGCTTGGGAGGGACAGGGGACAAGACGAACACTGAAGCTTTCTTT. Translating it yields CASSLGGTGDKTNTEAFF.

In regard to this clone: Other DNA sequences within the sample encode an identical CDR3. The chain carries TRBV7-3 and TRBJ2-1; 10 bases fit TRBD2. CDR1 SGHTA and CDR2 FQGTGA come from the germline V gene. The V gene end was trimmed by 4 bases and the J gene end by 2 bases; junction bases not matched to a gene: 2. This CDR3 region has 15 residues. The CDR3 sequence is CASSYTSGTYNEQFF. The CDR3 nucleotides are TGTGCCAGCAGCTATACTAGCGGGACCTACAATGAGCAGTTCTTC.

Here the CDR3 reads CASSLVGSGVGEDTQYF. CDR3 nucleotide sequence: TGTGCCAGCAGCTTGGTCGGTAGCGGGGTGGGGGAAGATACGCAGTATTTT. The V gene is TRBV5-6, the J gene TRBJ2-3, with TRBD2 matching 8 bases. The CDR3 runs 17 residues. The germline CDR1 and CDR2 sequences are SGHDT and YYEEEE. V lost 0 bases and J lost 5; bases outside the gene matches: 11.

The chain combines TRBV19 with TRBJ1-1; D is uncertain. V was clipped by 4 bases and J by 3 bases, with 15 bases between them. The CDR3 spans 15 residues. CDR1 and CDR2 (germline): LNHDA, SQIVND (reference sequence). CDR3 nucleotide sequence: TGTGCCAGTAGTACGTCCTCCTGGGAGGACACTGAAGCTTTCTTT. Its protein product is CASSTSSWEDTEAFF.

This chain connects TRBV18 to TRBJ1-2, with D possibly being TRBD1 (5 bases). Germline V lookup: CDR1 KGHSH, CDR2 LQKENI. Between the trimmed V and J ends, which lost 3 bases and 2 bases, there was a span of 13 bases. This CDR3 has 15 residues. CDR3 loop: CASSPFRGENYGYTF. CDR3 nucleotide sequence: TGTGCCAGCTCACCTTTCCGGGGGGAAAACTATGGCTACACCTTC. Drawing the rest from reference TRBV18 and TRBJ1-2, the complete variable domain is NAGVMQNPRHLVRRRGQEARLRCSPMKGHSHVYWYRQLPEEGLKFMVYLQKENIIDESGMPKERFSAEFPKEGPSILRIQQVVRGDSAAYFCASSPFRGENYGYTFGSGTRLTVV.

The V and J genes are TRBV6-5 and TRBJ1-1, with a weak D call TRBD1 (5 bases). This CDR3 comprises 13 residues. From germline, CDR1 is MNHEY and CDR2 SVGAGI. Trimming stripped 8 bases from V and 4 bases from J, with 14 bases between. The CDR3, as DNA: TGTGCCAGCCGGGGCGCGGGAGGCACTGAAGCTTTCTTT. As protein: CASRGAGGTEAFF.

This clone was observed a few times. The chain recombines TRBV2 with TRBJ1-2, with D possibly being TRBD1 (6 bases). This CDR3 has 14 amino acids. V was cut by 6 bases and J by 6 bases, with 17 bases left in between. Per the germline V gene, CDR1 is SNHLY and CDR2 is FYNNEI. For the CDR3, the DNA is TGTGCCAGCAGCCAGGGGCCGGGGTTTGATGGCTACACCTTC. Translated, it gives CASSQGPGFDGYTF. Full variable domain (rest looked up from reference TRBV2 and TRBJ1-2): EPEVTQTPSHQVTQMGQEVILRCVPISNHLYFYWYRQILGQKVEFLVSFYNNEISEKSEIFDDQFSVERPDGSNFTLKIRSTKLEDSAMYFCASSQGPGFDGYTFGSGTRLTVV.

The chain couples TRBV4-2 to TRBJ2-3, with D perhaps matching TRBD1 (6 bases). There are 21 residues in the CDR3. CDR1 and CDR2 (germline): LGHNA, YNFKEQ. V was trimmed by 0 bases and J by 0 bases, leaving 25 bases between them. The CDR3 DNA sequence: TGTGCCAGCAGCCAAGATATGCCAGGGGTAGGCCGTAGGGTTAGCACAGATACGCAGTATTTT. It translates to CASSQDMPGVGRRVSTDTQYF.

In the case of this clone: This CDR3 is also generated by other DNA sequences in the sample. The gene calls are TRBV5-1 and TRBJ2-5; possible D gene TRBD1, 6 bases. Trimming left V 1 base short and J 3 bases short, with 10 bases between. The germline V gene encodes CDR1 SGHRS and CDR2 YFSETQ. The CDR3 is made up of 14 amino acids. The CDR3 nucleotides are TGCGCCAGCAGCTTGTCAACAGGGAAAGAGACCCAGTACTTC. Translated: CASSLSTGKETQYF.

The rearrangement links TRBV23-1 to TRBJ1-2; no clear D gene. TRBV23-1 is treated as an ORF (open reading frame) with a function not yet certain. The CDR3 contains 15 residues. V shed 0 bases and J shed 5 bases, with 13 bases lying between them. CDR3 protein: CASSQSPDRKYGYTF. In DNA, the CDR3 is TGCGCCAGCAGTCAATCCCCAGACCGTAAGTATGGCTACACCTTC.

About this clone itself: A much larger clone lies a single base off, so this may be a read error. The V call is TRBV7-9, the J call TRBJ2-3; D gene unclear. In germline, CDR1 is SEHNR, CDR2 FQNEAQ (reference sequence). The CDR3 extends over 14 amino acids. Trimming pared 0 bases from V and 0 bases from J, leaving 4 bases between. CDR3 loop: CASSLARSTDTQYF. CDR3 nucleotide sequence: TGTGCCAGCAGCTTAGCGCGGAGCACAGATACGCAGTATTTT.

The CDR3 loop is CASSLGSRLQGEAFF. In nucleotides, the CDR3 is TGCGCCAGCAGCTTGGGATCAAGGTTACAGGGTGAAGCTTTCTTT. The rearrangement links TRBV5-1 to TRBJ1-1; TRBD1 might be the D (6 bases). Between the trimmed V and J ends, which lost 0 bases and 7 bases, there was a span of 16 bases. The germline V gene has CDR1 SGHRS and CDR2 YFSETQ. The CDR3 is 15 residues long.